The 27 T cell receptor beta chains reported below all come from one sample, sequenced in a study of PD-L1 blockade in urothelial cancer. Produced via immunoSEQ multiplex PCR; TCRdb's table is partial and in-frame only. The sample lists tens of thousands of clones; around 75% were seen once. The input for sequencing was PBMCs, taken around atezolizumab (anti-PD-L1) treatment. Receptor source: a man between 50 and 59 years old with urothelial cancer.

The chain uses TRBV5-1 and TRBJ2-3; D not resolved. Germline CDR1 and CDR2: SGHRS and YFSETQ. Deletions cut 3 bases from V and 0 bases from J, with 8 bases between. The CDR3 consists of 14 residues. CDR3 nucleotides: TGCGCCAGCAGCTCACCAGTAAGCACAGATACGCAGTATTTT. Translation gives CASSSPVSTDTQYF.

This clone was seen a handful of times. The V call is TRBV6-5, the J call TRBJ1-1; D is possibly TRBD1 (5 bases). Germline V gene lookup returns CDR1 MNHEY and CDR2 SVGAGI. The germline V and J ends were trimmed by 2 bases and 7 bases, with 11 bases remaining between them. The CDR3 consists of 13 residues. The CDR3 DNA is TGTGCCAGCAGTTACGGCAGGGTTAGTGAAGCTTTCTTT. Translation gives CASSYGRVSEAFF.

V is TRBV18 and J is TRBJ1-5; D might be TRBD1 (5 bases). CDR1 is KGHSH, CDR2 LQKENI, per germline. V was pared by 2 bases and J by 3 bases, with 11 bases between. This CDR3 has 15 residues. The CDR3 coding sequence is TGTGCCAGCTCACCATTCGGGGGAGACAATCAGCCCCAGCATTTT. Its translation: CASSPFGGDNQPQHF.

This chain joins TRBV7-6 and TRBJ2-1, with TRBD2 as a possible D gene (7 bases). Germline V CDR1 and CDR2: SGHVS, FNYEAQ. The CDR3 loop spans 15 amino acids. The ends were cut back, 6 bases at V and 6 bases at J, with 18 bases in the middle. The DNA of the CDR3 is TGTGCCAGCAGTCGAGGGGGGGCCTCCCTCAATGAGCAGTTCTTC. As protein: CASSRGGASLNEQFF.

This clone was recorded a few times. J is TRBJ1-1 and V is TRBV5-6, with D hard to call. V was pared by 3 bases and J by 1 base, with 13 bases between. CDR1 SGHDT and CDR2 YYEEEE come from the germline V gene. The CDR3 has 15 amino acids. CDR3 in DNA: TGTGCCAGCAGCTCCCTAAAGAGGCGGAACACTGAAGCTTTCTTT. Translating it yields CASSSLKRRNTEAFF.

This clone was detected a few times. The CDR3, as DNA: TGCGCCAGCAGCGGGGGGTCAACGGCTAAAGAGACCCAGTACTTC. This translates into CASSGGSTAKETQYF. This sequence joins TRBV5-1 and TRBJ2-5; possible D gene TRBD2, 6 bases. Looked up from germline, CDR1 is SGHRS and CDR2 is YFSETQ. CDR3 length: 15 amino acids. The V end lost 4 bases, the J end lost 3 bases, and 16 bases lay between the germline ends.

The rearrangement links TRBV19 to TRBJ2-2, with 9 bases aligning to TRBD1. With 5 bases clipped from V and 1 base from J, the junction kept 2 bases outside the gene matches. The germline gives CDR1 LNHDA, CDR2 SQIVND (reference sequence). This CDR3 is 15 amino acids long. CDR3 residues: CASSVGQGNTGELFF. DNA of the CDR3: TGTGCCAGTAGTGTGGGACAGGGGAACACCGGGGAGCTGTTTTTT.

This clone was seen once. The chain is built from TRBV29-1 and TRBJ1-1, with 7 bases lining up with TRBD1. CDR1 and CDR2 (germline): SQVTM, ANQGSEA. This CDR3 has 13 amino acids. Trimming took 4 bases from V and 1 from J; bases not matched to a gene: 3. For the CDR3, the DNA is TGCAGCGTTGGAGGGGGCGCGAACACTGAAGCTTTCTTT. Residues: CSVGGGANTEAFF.

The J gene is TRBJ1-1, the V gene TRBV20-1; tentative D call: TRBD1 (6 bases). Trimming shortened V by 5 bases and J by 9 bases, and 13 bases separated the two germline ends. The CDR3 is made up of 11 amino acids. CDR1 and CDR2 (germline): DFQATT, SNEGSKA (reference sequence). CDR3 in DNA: TGCAGTGCTCAGCAGGGGCAACAAGCTTTCTTT. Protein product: CSAQQGQQAFF.

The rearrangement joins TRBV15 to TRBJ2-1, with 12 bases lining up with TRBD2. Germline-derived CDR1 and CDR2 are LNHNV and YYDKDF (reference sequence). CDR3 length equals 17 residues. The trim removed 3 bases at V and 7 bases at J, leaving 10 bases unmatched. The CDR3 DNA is TGTGCCACCAGCAGGGAACCTAGCGGGGGGGCCGTGAATGAGCAGTTCTTC. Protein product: CATSREPSGGAVNEQFF. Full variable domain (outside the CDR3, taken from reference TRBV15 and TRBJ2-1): DAMVIQNPRYQVTQFGKPVTLSCSQTLNHNVMYWYQQKSSQAPKLLFHYYDKDFNNEADTPDNFQSRRPNTSFCFLDIRSPGLGDTAMYLCATSREPSGGAVNEQFFGPGTRLTVL.

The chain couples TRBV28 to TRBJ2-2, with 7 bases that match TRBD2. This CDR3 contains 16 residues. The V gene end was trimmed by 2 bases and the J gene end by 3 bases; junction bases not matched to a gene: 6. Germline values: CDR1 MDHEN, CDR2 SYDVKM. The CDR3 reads CASSLRRTSYTGELFF. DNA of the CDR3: TGTGCCAGCAGTTTACGTCGGACTAGTTACACCGGGGAGCTGTTTTTT. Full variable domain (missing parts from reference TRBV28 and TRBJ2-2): DVKVTQSSRYLVKRTGEKVFLECVQDMDHENMFWYRQDPGLGLRLIYFSYDVKMKEKGDIPEGYSVSREKKERFSLILESASTNQTSMYLCASSLRRTSYTGELFFGEGSRLTVL.

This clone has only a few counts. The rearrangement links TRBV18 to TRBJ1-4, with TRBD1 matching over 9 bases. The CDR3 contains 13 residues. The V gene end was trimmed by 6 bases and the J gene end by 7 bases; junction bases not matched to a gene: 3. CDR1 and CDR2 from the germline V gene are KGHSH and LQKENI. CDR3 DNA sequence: TGTGCCAGCTCGCCGGGACAGGGTGAAAAACTGTTTTTT. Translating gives CASSPGQGEKLFF.

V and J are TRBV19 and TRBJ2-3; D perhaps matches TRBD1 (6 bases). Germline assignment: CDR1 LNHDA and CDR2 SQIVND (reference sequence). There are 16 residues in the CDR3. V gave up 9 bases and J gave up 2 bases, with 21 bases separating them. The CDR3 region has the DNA TGTGCCAGCCAACCAGGACAGCGAGGCTTCACAGATACGCAGTATTTT. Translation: CASQPGQRGFTDTQYF.

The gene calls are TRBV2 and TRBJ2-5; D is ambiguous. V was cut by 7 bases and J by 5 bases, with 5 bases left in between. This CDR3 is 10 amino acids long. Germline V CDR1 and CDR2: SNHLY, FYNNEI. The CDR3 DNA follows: TGTGCCAGCAAGAGGGAGACCCAGTACTTC. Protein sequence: CASKRETQYF.

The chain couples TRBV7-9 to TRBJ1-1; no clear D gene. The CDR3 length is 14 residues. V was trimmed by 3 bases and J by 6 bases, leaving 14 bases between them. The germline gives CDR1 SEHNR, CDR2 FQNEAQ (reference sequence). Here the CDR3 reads CASSLGSGIPEAFF. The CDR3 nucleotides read TGTGCCAGCAGCTTGGGTTCCGGGATCCCTGAAGCTTTCTTT.

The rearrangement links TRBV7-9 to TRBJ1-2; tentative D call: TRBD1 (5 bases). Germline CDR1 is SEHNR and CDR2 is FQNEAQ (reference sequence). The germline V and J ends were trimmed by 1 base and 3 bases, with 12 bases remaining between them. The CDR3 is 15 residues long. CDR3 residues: CASSLGAAGYYGYTF. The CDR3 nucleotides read TGTGCCAGCAGCTTAGGGGCAGCAGGGTACTATGGCTACACCTTC.

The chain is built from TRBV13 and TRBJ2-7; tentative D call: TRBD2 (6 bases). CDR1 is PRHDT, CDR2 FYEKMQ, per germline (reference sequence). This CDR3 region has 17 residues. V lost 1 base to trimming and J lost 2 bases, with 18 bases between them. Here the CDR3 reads CASSLAQYGTQPYEQYF. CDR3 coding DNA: TGTGCCAGCAGCTTAGCTCAATATGGGACTCAGCCCTACGAGCAGTACTTC.

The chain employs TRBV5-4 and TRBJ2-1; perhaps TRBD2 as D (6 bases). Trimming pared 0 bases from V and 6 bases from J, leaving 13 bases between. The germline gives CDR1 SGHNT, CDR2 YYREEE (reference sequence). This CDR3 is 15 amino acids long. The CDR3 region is CASSLAGEKRNEQFF. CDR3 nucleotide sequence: TGTGCCAGCAGCTTGGCGGGAGAGAAGCGCAATGAGCAGTTCTTC.

The CDR3 nucleotides read TGCGCCAGCAGCCAAGATAGCGGGTCTGAAGCTTTCTTT. Its translation: CASSQDSGSEAFF. The chain combines TRBV4-1 with TRBJ1-1; D gene ambiguous. Per germline, CDR1 MGHRA and CDR2 YSYEKL. Trimming pared 0 bases from V and 6 bases from J, leaving 8 bases between. The CDR3 contains 13 residues.

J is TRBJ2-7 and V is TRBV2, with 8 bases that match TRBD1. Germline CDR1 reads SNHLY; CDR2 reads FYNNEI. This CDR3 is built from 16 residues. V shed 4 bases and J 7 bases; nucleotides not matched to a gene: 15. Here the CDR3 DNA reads TGTGCCAGCAGTGCAAAACCTCTCGGGACAGGCGGGGAGCAGTACTTC. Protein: CASSAKPLGTGGEQYF.

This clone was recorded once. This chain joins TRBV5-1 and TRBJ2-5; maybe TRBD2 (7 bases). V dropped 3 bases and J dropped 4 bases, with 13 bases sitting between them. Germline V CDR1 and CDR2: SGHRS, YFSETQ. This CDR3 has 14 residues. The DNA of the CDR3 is TGCGCCAGCAGCTCCCGAGGGGGGGGAGAGACCCAGTACTTC. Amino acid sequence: CASSSRGGGETQYF.

Here the CDR3 DNA reads TGTGCCAGCAGCTTAGCCACGGGACTCCCTGTAGGGGAGCTGTTTTTT. Amino acids: CASSLATGLPVGELFF. The gene calls are TRBV7-9 and TRBJ2-2; D is possibly TRBD2 (6 bases). Trimming removed 0 bases at V and 8 bases at J, with 16 bases between. The CDR3 loop spans 16 amino acids. Germline V CDR1 and CDR2: SEHNR, FQNEAQ (reference sequence).

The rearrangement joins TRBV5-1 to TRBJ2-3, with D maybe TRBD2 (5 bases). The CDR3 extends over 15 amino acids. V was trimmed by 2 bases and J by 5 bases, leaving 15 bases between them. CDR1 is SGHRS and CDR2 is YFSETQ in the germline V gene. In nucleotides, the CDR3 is TGCGCCAGCAGCTTAGTGGGAGTGGGGAAAGATACGCAGTATTTT. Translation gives CASSLVGVGKDTQYF.

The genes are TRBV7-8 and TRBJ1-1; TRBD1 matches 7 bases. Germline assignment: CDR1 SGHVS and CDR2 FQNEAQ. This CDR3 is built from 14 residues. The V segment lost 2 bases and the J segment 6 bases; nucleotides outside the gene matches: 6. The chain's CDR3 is CASSLQGGGPEAFF. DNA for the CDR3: TGTGCCAGCAGCTTACAGGGGGGAGGTCCTGAAGCTTTCTTT.

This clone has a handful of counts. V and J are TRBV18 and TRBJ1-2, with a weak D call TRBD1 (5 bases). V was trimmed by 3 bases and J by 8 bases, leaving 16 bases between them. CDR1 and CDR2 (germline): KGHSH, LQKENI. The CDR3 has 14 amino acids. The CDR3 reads CASSPEGRGAGYTF. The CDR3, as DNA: TGTGCCAGCTCACCCGAGGGGCGGGGAGCCGGCTACACCTTC.

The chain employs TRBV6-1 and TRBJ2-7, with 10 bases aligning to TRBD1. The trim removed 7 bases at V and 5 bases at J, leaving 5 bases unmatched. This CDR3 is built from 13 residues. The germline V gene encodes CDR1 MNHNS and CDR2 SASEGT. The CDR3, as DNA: TGTGCCAGCACTGGACAGGGGGTCCACGAGCAGTACTTC. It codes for CASTGQGVHEQYF.

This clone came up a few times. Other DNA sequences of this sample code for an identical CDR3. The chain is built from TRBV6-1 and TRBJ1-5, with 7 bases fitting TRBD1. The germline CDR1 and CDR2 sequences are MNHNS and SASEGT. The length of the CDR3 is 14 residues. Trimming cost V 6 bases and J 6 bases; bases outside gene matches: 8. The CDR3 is CASRGDRDSQPQHF. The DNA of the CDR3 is TGTGCCAGCAGGGGAGACAGGGATAGTCAGCCCCAGCATTTT.